The next 19 T cell receptor beta chains were all read from a single sample in a study of OX40 agonist ivuxolimab in advanced cancers. TCRdb keeps only in-frame clones here, not all; method: immunoSEQ multiplex PCR. Altogether about 28,000 clones are present, roughly 88% being singletons, with the ten largest covering 25%. Sequencing used CD4+ or CD8+ T cells sorted from blood, obtained in a trial of the OX40 agonist ivuxolimab. The receptors derive from an adult with an advanced solid tumor such as melanoma, head and neck, liver or kidney cancer.

The chain carries TRBV2 and TRBJ2-6; TRBD1 aligns across 7 bases. Germline CDR1 is SNHLY and CDR2 is FYNNEI. V lost 7 bases, J lost 0 bases, and 21 bases stayed unmatched. The CDR3 runs 21 residues. This CDR3 is CASTSAGATGNYLSGANVLTF. For the CDR3, the DNA is TGTGCCAGCACTTCCGCCGGGGCGACAGGGAACTACCTCTCTGGGGCCAACGTCCTGACTTTC.

V usage is TRBV10-3 and J usage is TRBJ1-4, with unresolved D. This CDR3 is 10 amino acids long. V lost 10 bases and J lost 14, with 14 bases in between. CDR1 is ENHRY, CDR2 SYGVKD, per germline. This CDR3 reads CATGVKELFF. The CDR3 nucleotides read TGTGCCACCGGCGTGAAAGAGCTGTTTTTT.

The chain employs TRBV5-4 and TRBJ2-3, with 8 bases identical to TRBD2. J gave up 2 bases and V 2 bases, and 4 bases lay outside the gene matches. The CDR3 is 15 residues long. CDR1 is SGHNT and CDR2 is YYREEE in the germline V gene (reference sequence). In nucleotides, the CDR3 is TGTGCCAGCAGCTTAAAAGCGGGGGCCACAGATACGCAGTATTTT. Its translation: CASSLKAGATDTQYF.

The rearrangement links TRBV5-6 to TRBJ2-7; the match to TRBD1 covers 9 bases. This CDR3 is built from 14 residues. Per the germline V gene, CDR1 is SGHDT and CDR2 is YYEEEE. V shed 5 bases and J 6 bases; nucleotides not matched to a gene: 9. The CDR3: CASRPGTGISEQYF. Written as DNA, the CDR3 is TGTGCCAGCAGACCCGGGACAGGGATCTCCGAGCAGTACTTC.

The chain has TRBV19 and TRBJ2-7; D is undetermined. The germline V gene encodes CDR1 LNHDA and CDR2 SQIVND (reference sequence). The CDR3 contains 14 residues. V was shortened by 3 bases and J by 5 bases, with 14 bases between the two germline ends. The CDR3 sequence is CASSIGWSSDEQYF. The CDR3 region has the DNA TGTGCCAGTAGTATTGGATGGAGTTCCGACGAGCAGTACTTC.

This rearrangement joins TRBV7-9 to TRBJ2-7; the match to TRBD2 covers 7 bases. Germline values: CDR1 SEHNR, CDR2 FQNEAQ (reference sequence). CDR3 size: 15 residues. The ends lost 5 bases at V and 2 bases at J; junction bases unmatched: 9. The CDR3 nucleotides read TGTGCCAGCAGCACCCCCTGGGAGGGCGCCTACGAGCAGTACTTC. It encodes CASSTPWEGAYEQYF. Variable domain in full (rest from reference TRBV7-9 and TRBJ2-7): DTGVSQNPRHKITKRGQNVTFRCDPISEHNRLYWYRQTLGQGPEFLTYFQNEAQLEKSRLLSDRFSAERPKGSFSTLEIQRTEQGDSAMYLCASSTPWEGAYEQYFGPGTRLTVT.

V is TRBV7-3 and J is TRBJ2-3; tentative D call: TRBD2 (5 bases). V lost 2 bases and J lost 2, with 20 bases in between. The CDR3 contains 18 residues. Germline V gene sequence: CDR1 SGHTA, CDR2 FQGTGA. The CDR3 reads CASSLGQPGLHNTDTQYF. CDR3 sequence (DNA): TGTGCCAGCAGCTTAGGTCAGCCCGGACTGCACAACACAGATACGCAGTATTTT.

This clone occurred once. V and J are TRBV7-2 and TRBJ2-1; TRBD2 matches 11 bases. Germline V lookup: CDR1 SGHTA, CDR2 FQGNSA. The ends lost 4 bases at V and 8 bases at J; junction bases unmatched: 10. The length of the CDR3 is 16 residues. The DNA of the CDR3 is TGTGCCAGCAGCTCCAGAACTAGCGGGAGTGGCGATGAGCAGTTCTTC. Translating it yields CASSSRTSGSGDEQFF. Combining the CDR3 with reference TRBV7-2 and TRBJ2-1 gives the whole variable domain GAGVSQSPSNKVTEKGKDVELRCDPISGHTALYWYRQSLGQGLEFLIYFQGNSAPDKSGLPSDRFSAERTGGSVSTLTIQRTQQEDSAVYLCASSSRTSGSGDEQFFGPGTRLTVL.

V usage is TRBV28 and J usage is TRBJ1-3, with D maybe TRBD1 (5 bases). This CDR3 region has 16 residues. The V end was cut by 3 bases, the J end by 0 bases, with 12 bases between. Germline lookup yields CDR1 MDHEN and CDR2 SYDVKM. CDR3 nucleotide sequence: TGTGCCAGCAGTTTCCTACAGGCCCCCTCTGGAAACACCATATATTTT. Protein product: CASSFLQAPSGNTIYF.

This chain joins TRBV7-9 and TRBJ2-3; D uncertain. V was clipped by 1 base and J by 5 bases, with 7 bases between them. This CDR3 has 13 residues. CDR1 SEHNR and CDR2 FQNEAQ come from the germline V gene (reference sequence). CDR3 in DNA: TGTGCCAGCAGCTTAGGGGCGATAGATACGCAGTATTTT. Translation gives CASSLGAIDTQYF.

This clone was seen a single time. The gene calls are TRBV4-2 and TRBJ2-1, with D perhaps TRBD2 (6 bases). The CDR3 contains 15 residues. The V end lost 0 bases, the J end lost 0 bases, and 6 bases lay between the germline ends. Germline loops: CDR1 LGHNA, CDR2 YNFKEQ. In DNA form, the CDR3 reads TGTGCCAGCAGCCAAGACGGGAGCTCCTACAATGAGCAGTTCTTC. Translated, it gives CASSQDGSSYNEQFF.

This chain links TRBV6-5 with TRBJ1-1, with 9 bases identical to TRBD1. The germline CDR1 and CDR2 sequences are MNHEY and SVGAGI. The CDR3 has 15 residues. J lost 4 bases, V lost 3 bases, and 6 bases had no gene match. The CDR3 DNA reads as TGTGCCAGCAGTTATGGGACAGGGAGGCTCACTGAAGCTTTCTTT. Protein: CASSYGTGRLTEAFF.

The rearrangement links TRBV2 to TRBJ2-7; 9 bases fit TRBD1. Germline CDR1 and CDR2: SNHLY and FYNNEI. Trimming cost V 1 base and J 3 bases; bases outside gene matches: 4. This CDR3 spans 15 amino acids. The CDR3, as DNA: TGTGCCAGCAGTGAAGGGACAGGGGCGCTCTACGAGCAGTACTTC. Protein sequence: CASSEGTGALYEQYF.

This chain links TRBV6-6 with TRBJ1-1; D is perhaps TRBD1 (5 bases). This CDR3 spans 16 amino acids. V dropped 0 bases and J dropped 0 bases, with 11 bases sitting between them. Germline V gives CDR1 MNHNY, CDR2 SVGAGI (reference sequence). CDR3 region: CASSYSSGGLNTEAFF. CDR3 DNA sequence: TGTGCCAGCAGTTACTCGTCGGGGGGATTGAACACTGAAGCTTTCTTT.

The CDR3 DNA reads TGTGCCTGGAGTGCGGGCGGGAGGGACACCGGGGAGCTGTTTTTT. Amino acid sequence: CAWSAGGRDTGELFF. V is TRBV30 and J is TRBJ2-2; 9 bases are a match to TRBD2. Germline V gene sequence: CDR1 GTSNPN, CDR2 SVGIG (reference sequence). CDR3 length: 15 amino acids. V lost 1 base, J lost 3 bases, and 3 bases stayed unmatched.

The J gene is TRBJ2-1, the V gene TRBV7-9, with a tentative D call TRBD2 (5 bases). The germline V gene encodes CDR1 SEHNR and CDR2 FQNEAQ (reference sequence). This CDR3 is built from 14 residues. Trimming left V 2 bases short and J 5 bases short, with 10 bases between. CDR3 DNA: TGTGCCAGCAGCTTAAGCGGAACAGACAATGAGCAGTTCTTC. It encodes CASSLSGTDNEQFF. The variable domain in full, with the rest retrieved from reference TRBV7-9 and TRBJ2-1, is DTGVSQNPRHKITKRGQNVTFRCDPISEHNRLYWYRQTLGQGPEFLTYFQNEAQLEKSRLLSDRFSAERPKGSFSTLEIQRTEQGDSAMYLCASSLSGTDNEQFFGPGTRLTVL.

The chain joins TRBV25-1 to TRBJ2-2; 13 bases fit TRBD2. The germline V gene encodes CDR1 MGHDK and CDR2 SYGVNS. V shed 0 bases, J shed 7 bases, and the junction held 5 bases outside the gene matches. CDR3 length equals 17 residues. The CDR3 nucleotides read TGTGCCAGCAGTGAATATACTAGCGGGAGGGAAGGCGGGGAGCTGTTTTTT. Translated, it gives CASSEYTSGREGGELFF. Full variable domain (rest looked up from reference TRBV25-1 and TRBJ2-2): EADIYQTPRYLVIGTGKKITLECSQTMGHDKMYWYQQDPGMELHLIHYSYGVNSTEKGDLSSESTVSRIRTEHFPLTLESARPSHTSQYLCASSEYTSGREGGELFFGEGSRLTVL.

This chain joins TRBV13 and TRBJ1-2; D is undetermined. There are 15 residues in the CDR3. The germline V gene has CDR1 PRHDT and CDR2 FYEKMQ (reference sequence). Trimming left V 0 bases short and J 8 bases short, with 16 bases between. The CDR3 loop is CASSLGQGLQRGYTF. In DNA, the CDR3 is TGTGCCAGCAGCTTAGGCCAAGGGTTGCAGCGGGGCTACACCTTC.

This clone has a handful of counts. The V and J genes are TRBV28 and TRBJ1-1; no definite D call. With 3 bases removed from V and 1 base from J, the gap between germline ends came to 6 bases. This CDR3 is 13 amino acids long. Germline V gives CDR1 MDHEN, CDR2 SYDVKM. CDR3 amino acids: CASSFVENTEAFF. The DNA for the CDR3 is TGTGCCAGCAGTTTCGTCGAGAACACTGAAGCTTTCTTT.